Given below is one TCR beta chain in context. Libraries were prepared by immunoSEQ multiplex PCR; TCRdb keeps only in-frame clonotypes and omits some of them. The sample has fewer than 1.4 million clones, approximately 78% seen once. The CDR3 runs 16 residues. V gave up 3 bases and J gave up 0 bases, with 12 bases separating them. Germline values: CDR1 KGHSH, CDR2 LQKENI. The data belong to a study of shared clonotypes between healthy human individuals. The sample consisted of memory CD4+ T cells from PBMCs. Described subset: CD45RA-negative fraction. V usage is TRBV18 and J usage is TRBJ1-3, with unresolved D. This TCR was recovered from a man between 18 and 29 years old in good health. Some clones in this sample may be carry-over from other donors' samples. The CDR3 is CASSPTRTVSGNTIYF. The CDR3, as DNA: TGTGCCAGCTCACCTACTAGGACCGTCTCTGGAAACACCATATATTTT.